One sample yielded the 4 T cell receptor beta chains listed below, sequenced in a study of response to subunit inactivated influenza vaccine. From the RT-PCR reads, TCRdb called clonotypes with MiXCR, one entry per CDR3 protein. The sample records 300,000 to 350,000 distinct CDR3 sequences, roughly 20% being singletons. The starting material was PBMCs from blood, obtained about 20 months after vaccination. All receptors come from a man aged 50 to 69 who received an inactivated influenza vaccine.

This clonotype appeared a few times. The chain has TRBV7-2 and TRBJ2-5; D is unclear. This CDR3 is built from 13 residues. The V end was cut by 5 bases, the J end by 1 base, with 8 bases between. Germline assignment: CDR1 SGHTA and CDR2 FQGNSA. CDR3 protein: CASSLALQETQYF. For the CDR3, the DNA is TGTGCCAGCAGCCTCGCCCTCCAAGAGACCCAGTACTTC.

This clonotype was detected many times. This rearrangement joins TRBV29-1 to TRBJ2-3; D gene unclear. This CDR3 contains 13 residues. The germline CDR1 and CDR2 sequences are SQVTM and ANQGSEA. V was pared by 0 bases and J by 2 bases, with 6 bases between. CDR3 sequence reads: CSVEDSDTDTQYF. The DNA of the CDR3 is TGCAGCGTTGAAGATTCCGACACAGATACGCAGTATTTT.

The rearrangement links TRBV6-1 to TRBJ2-1; 10 bases match TRBD2. Germline lookup yields CDR1 MNHNS and CDR2 SASEGT. J lost 3 bases, V lost 6 bases, and 5 bases had no gene match. The CDR3 is made up of 15 amino acids. CDR3 in amino acids: CASRRGTSVYNEQFF. In nucleotides, the CDR3 is TGTGCCAGCAGACGGGGGACTAGCGTCTACAATGAGCAGTTCTTC.

This clonotype occurred many times. This sequence joins TRBV24-1 and TRBJ2-3, with 8 positions matching TRBD1. V dropped 6 bases and J dropped 1; count of bases not matched to a gene: 5. The CDR3 is made up of 15 amino acids. Germline CDR1 and CDR2: KGHDR and SFDVKD. The CDR3 DNA reads as TGTGCCACCAGTTCCAGGGGGCTCGGCACAGATACGCAGTATTTT. It yields the protein CATSSRGLGTDTQYF.